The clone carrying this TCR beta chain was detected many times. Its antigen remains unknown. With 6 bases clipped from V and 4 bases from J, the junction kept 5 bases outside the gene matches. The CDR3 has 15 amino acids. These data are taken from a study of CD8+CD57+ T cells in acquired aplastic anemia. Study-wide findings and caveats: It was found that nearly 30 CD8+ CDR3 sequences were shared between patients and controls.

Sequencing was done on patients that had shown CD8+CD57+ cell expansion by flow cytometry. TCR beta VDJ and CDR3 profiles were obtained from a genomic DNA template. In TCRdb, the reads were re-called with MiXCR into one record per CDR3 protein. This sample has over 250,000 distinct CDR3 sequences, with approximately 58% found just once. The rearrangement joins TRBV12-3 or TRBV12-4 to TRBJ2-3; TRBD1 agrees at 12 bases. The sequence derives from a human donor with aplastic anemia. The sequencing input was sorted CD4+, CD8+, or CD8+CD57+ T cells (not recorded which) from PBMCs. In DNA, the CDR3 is TGTGCCAGCAGCGGAGGGACAGGGGGCGCAGATACGCAGTATTTT. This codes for CASSGGTGGADTQYF.